This T cell receptor (beta chain) comes out of a study of blood T cell repertoires in COVID-19. This clone was observed a single time. The CDR3 totals 13 residues. Trimming left V 5 bases short and J 1 base short, with 8 bases between. Germline V gives CDR1 SGHNT, CDR2 YENEEA. This table comes from immunoSEQ multiplex PCR, and its TCRdb copy is limited to in-frame clones, with some not included. The sample holds some 300,000 clones, roughly 84% seen once. The chain uses TRBV11-3 and TRBJ1-1, with D possibly being TRBD1 (6 bases). The sample taken for sequencing was PBMCs or T cells enriched from blood (not recorded which). This clonotype originated in a woman in her twenties or thirties who had recovered from COVID-19. The CDR3 is CASSQGGNTEAFF. Here the CDR3 DNA reads TGTGCCAGCAGCCAAGGGGGGAACACTGAAGCTTTCTTT. Full variable domain (rest looked up from reference TRBV11-3 and TRBJ1-1): EAGVVQSPRYKIIEKKQPVAFWCNPISGHNTLYWYLQNLGQGPELLIRYENEEAVDDSQLPKDRFSAERLKGVDSTLKIQPAELGDSAVYLCASSQGGNTEAFFGQGTRLTVV.